This paragraph covers one TCR beta chain sequence. Its matching antigen is unknown. Gene names are mouse gene names. With the read ending 4 residues before the CDR3 end, the germline J gene is used to fill in that end. The same CDR3 arises from other DNA sequences in this sample as well. After isolation, RNA underwent reverse transcription to generate cDNA as the sequencing template. Data came from immunoSEQ multiplex PCR; TCRdb stores just in-frame clones and leaves some out. The sample presents more than 250,000 clones, none singletons. This specimen belongs to a study of CD8+ T cells in alopecia areata. Study-level background: Female C3H/HeJ mice aged 7-10 weeks were given skin from C3H/HeJ graft donors, roughly 6-13 months old, that had spontaneous alopecia.

The sorting of pooled cutaneous lymph node cells relied on CD4, CD8alpha, NKG2D, NKG2ACE and other markers. The CDR3 runs 13 residues. From germline, CDR1 is FNHDT and CDR2 SITEND (reference sequence). Study-wide results and limits: Higher clonality and more expanded CD8+ clones appeared in lesional than normal scalp. Patients shared TCRs less clearly than mice did, possibly owing to HLA.

This sequence joins TRBV19 and TRBJ2-7, with TRBD1 as a possible D gene (6 bases). The sequence was collected from a C3H/HeJ mouse with alopecia areata. The mouse strain carries the MHC haplotype H2-k. Sequencing was performed on CD4+ T cells sorted from a lymph node. The CDR3 DNA, read in part, is TGTGCCAGCAGTATACGGACAGATTAT. Translation gives CASSIRTDY. The CDR3 as a whole reads CASSIRTDYEQYF.